The 27 T cell receptor beta chains below come from one sample, sequenced in a study of post-analysis software for immune sequencing data. Study-level findings and limits: In patients, five TRBV segments were more frequent than in controls, with TRBV5-6, TRBV5-1 and TRBV20-1 among them.

Every TCR beta cDNA library bore unique molecular identifiers. TCRdb re-analysed the PCR reads in MiXCR, keeping a single row per CDR3 protein. Here the sample spans hundreds of thousands of distinct CDR3 sequences, around 53% being singletons. Their antigens are not known. The sample consisted of blood. The origin of the receptors is a girl aged 10 to 17 with multiple sclerosis.

The chain combines TRBV28 with TRBJ2-6, with TRBD1 matching over 9 bases. The trim removed 5 bases at V and 1 base at J, leaving 9 bases unmatched. Germline assignment: CDR1 MDHEN and CDR2 SYDVKM. This CDR3 region has 18 residues. The CDR3 region has the DNA TGTGCCAGCAGTCCTTGGACAGGGGTTTCGTCTGGGGCCAACGTCCTGACTTTC. It encodes CASSPWTGVSSGANVLTF.

The chain is built from TRBV4-1 and TRBJ1-1; D unresolved. The CDR3 sequence is 14 residues long. V was clipped by 2 bases and J by 4 bases, with 11 bases between them. Germline CDR1 is MGHRA and CDR2 is YSYEKL. CDR3 coding DNA: TGCGCCAGCAGCCAATCCCATGGTACCACTGAAGCTTTCTTT. Translating it yields CASSQSHGTTEAFF.

This chain uses TRBV27 with TRBJ1-2; possibly TRBD1 for D (6 bases). The ends were cut back, 4 bases at V and 5 bases at J, with 17 bases in the middle. CDR3 length: 15 residues. Germline-derived CDR1 and CDR2 are MNHEY and SMNVEV (reference sequence). This chain's CDR3 is CASSSSGQLLYGYTF. The CDR3 nucleotides are TGTGCCAGCAGTTCATCTGGACAGCTCTTATATGGCTACACCTTC.

This rearrangement joins TRBV6-6 to TRBJ2-1; possibly TRBD1 or TRBD2 for D (5 bases each). The V and J ends lost 10 bases and 4 bases respectively, with 17 bases between them. This CDR3 region has 14 residues. Germline CDR1 MNHNY, CDR2 SVGAGI (reference sequence). Here the CDR3 DNA reads TGTGCCATCGGGGACCGGTCTACATACAATGAGCAGTTCTTC. This encodes CAIGDRSTYNEQFF.

This clonotype is a singleton in its sample. The rearrangement joins TRBV15 to TRBJ1-2; D might be TRBD1 (5 bases). Trimming shortened V by 0 bases and J by 4 bases, and 9 bases separated the two germline ends. Germline lookup yields CDR1 LNHNV and CDR2 YYDKDF (reference sequence). The CDR3 has 14 amino acids. The CDR3 nucleotides read TGTGCCACCAGCAGAGAGGGGGTGAGCTATGGCTACACCTTC. Its translation is CATSREGVSYGYTF. The entire variable domain, with the rest obtained from reference TRBV15 and TRBJ1-2, is as follows: DAMVIQNPRYQVTQFGKPVTLSCSQTLNHNVMYWYQQKSSQAPKLLFHYYDKDFNNEADTPDNFQSRRPNTSFCFLDIRSPGLGDTAMYLCATSREGVSYGYTFGSGTRLTVV.

The chain has TRBV20-1 and TRBJ2-4, with 12 bases lining up with TRBD2. The end of the DNA is better explained by TRBJ2-5, so the J call may be wrong. CDR3 length equals 17 residues. CDR1 and CDR2 (germline): DFQATT, SNEGSKA (reference sequence). CDR3 DNA: TGCAGTGCTAGAGACCCTAGCGGGAGGGGAGGTGGGAAGACCCAGTACTTC. This encodes CSARDPSGRGGGKTQYF.

This clonotype was detected a few times. The rearrangement uses TRBV20-1 and TRBJ2-5; tentatively, D is TRBD1 or TRBD2 (5 bases each). The CDR3 extends over 15 amino acids. CDR1 and CDR2 from the germline V gene are DFQATT and SNEGSKA (reference sequence). With 3 bases removed from V and 3 bases from J, the gap between germline ends came to 17 bases. The CDR3 region has the DNA TGCAGTGCTAGCCCCTCGACAGCCGGGGAAGAGACCCAGTACTTC. This gives the protein CSASPSTAGEETQYF.

This rearrangement joins TRBV27 to TRBJ1-2, with 10 bases identical to TRBD1. Trimming at V came to 4 bases and at J to 4 bases, leaving 6 bases not matched to a gene. The CDR3 is 15 amino acids. Germline V CDR1 and CDR2: MNHEY, SMNVEV (reference sequence). Here the CDR3 DNA reads TGTGCCAGCAGTTCCAACAGGGACAGGGGCTATGGCTACACCTTC. Its protein product is CASSSNRDRGYGYTF.

V is TRBV4-1 and J is TRBJ2-7; D possibly corresponds to TRBD1 (6 bases). TRBJ2-5 explains the end of the DNA better; the J call may be wrong. The CDR3 has 14 amino acids. Germline CDR1 and CDR2: MGHRA and YSYEKL. CDR3 DNA: TGCGCCAGCAGCCAAGCGGGACAAGAAGAGACCCAGTACTTC. It translates to CASSQAGQEETQYF.

The J gene is TRBJ2-1, the V gene TRBV6-1; 8 bases are a match to TRBD1. The CDR3 is made up of 17 amino acids. The V and J ends lost 6 bases and 7 bases, in that order; junction bases with no gene match: 17. The germline V gene encodes CDR1 MNHNS and CDR2 SASEGT. CDR3 protein: CASRGWGGQGNGNEQFF. The CDR3 DNA is TGTGCCAGCAGGGGATGGGGAGGACAGGGAAATGGGAATGAGCAGTTCTTC.

This clonotype appeared a single time. The V and J genes are TRBV14 and TRBJ2-5; D remains unclear. The J call may be mistaken, given a closer DNA end match to TRBJ2-7. Germline loops: CDR1 SGHDN, CDR2 FVKESK. The CDR3 length is 13 residues. In DNA form, the CDR3 reads TGTGCCAGCAGCCAAGATGGACGCGACGAGCAGTACTTC. This sequence encodes CASSQDGRDEQYF.

This chain uses TRBV7-6 with TRBJ2-7; 7 bases map to TRBD2. From germline, CDR1 is SGHVS and CDR2 FNYEAQ. Unmatched junction bases numbered 8, after V lost 1 base and J lost 5 bases. This CDR3 spans 15 amino acids. The CDR3 sequence is CASSLGAGESDEQYF. In nucleotides, the CDR3 is TGTGCCAGCAGCTTAGGGGCGGGGGAGTCGGACGAGCAGTACTTC.

CDR3 DNA sequence: TGCGCCAGCAGTCCGACAGGGGCCTACTCCTACGAGCAGTACTTC. Translation: CASSPTGAYSYEQYF. The chain uses TRBV5-1 and TRBJ2-7; 8 positions agree with TRBD1. The CDR3 is 15 residues long. Per the germline V gene, CDR1 is SGHRS and CDR2 is YFSETQ. With 5 bases clipped from V and 0 bases from J, the junction kept 7 bases outside the gene matches.

This clonotype was counted between two and nine times. This chain connects TRBV12-3 or TRBV12-4 to TRBJ1-2; D might be TRBD1 (5 bases). V was trimmed by 5 bases and J by 7 bases, leaving 11 bases between them. The CDR3 extends over 12 amino acids. CDR3 residues: CASSPGLTGYTF. The CDR3 nucleotides are TGTGCCAGCAGTCCGGGACTGACTGGCTACACCTTC.

The chain joins TRBV29-1 to TRBJ2-5, with 8 positions matching TRBD2. The junction had 9 bases not matched to a gene; V was cut back by 4 bases and J by 2 bases. Germline V gives CDR1 SQVTM, CDR2 ANQGSEA. The CDR3 consists of 15 residues. CDR3 protein: CSVAFGGALQETQYF. CDR3 in DNA: TGCAGCGTTGCCTTCGGGGGGGCCCTTCAAGAGACCCAGTACTTC.

This chain joins TRBV6-5 and TRBJ1-1; D may be TRBD1 (6 bases). The germline V and J ends were trimmed by 0 bases and 2 bases, with 13 bases remaining between them. This CDR3 region has 16 residues. In germline, CDR1 is MNHEY, CDR2 SVGAGI. As DNA, the CDR3 is TGTGCCAGCAGTTACTCGTCCGCCAGGGGAAACACTGAAGCTTTCTTT. Amino acids: CASSYSSARGNTEAFF.

This clonotype was recorded a few times. The genes are TRBV5-1 and TRBJ2-7, with D maybe TRBD2 (5 bases). This CDR3 has 14 residues. With 4 bases removed from V and 4 bases from J, the gap between germline ends came to 15 bases. In germline, CDR1 is SGHRS, CDR2 YFSETQ. The CDR3 loop reads CASSLGEGGYEQYF. The CDR3 nucleotides read TGCGCCAGCAGCCTGGGTGAGGGTGGTTACGAGCAGTACTTC.

This clonotype was observed a few times. V is TRBV7-6 and J is TRBJ2-7, with TRBD2 as a possible D gene (5 bases). Trimming stripped 9 bases from V and 2 bases from J, with 8 bases between. There are 11 residues in the CDR3. Looked up from germline, CDR1 is SGHVS and CDR2 is FNYEAQ. The CDR3 loop is CASGSTYEQYF. In DNA form, the CDR3 reads TGTGCCAGTGGGAGTACCTACGAGCAGTACTTC.

This rearrangement joins TRBV7-3 to TRBJ2-3; 8 bases line up with TRBD1. Germline CDR1 SGHTA, CDR2 FQGTGA. V was clipped by 3 bases and J by 9 bases; unmatched bases: 5. The CDR3 covers 13 residues. CDR3 coding DNA: TGTGCCAGCAGCTTGACAGGGGTGGGGACGCAGTATTTT. Its protein product is CASSLTGVGTQYF.

The rearrangement joins TRBV14 to TRBJ2-7; D possibly corresponds to TRBD2 (6 bases). Trimming removed 1 base from V and 6 bases from J, with 22 bases in between. In germline, CDR1 is SGHDN, CDR2 FVKESK. CDR3 size: 17 residues. The CDR3 sequence is CASSQGLSGAGYSEQYF. The CDR3 DNA follows: TGTGCCAGCAGCCAAGGGCTTAGCGGTGCAGGGTATTCCGAGCAGTACTTC. The full variable domain, rest sourced from reference TRBV14 and TRBJ2-7, is EAGVTQFPSHSVIEKGQTVTLRCDPISGHDNLYWYRRVMGKEIKFLLHFVKESKQDESGMPNNRFLAERTGGTYSTLKVQPAELEDSGVYFCASSQGLSGAGYSEQYFGPGTRLTVT.

This clonotype was observed a few times. The rearrangement joins TRBV6-1 to TRBJ2-1; 12 bases are a match to TRBD1. V lost 0 bases, J lost 8 bases, and 5 bases stayed unmatched. Germline V gene lookup returns CDR1 MNHNS and CDR2 SASEGT. The CDR3 is 16 residues long. CDR3 DNA: TGTGCCAGCAGTGAAGCCCCGGGACAGGGGGCCGATGAGCAGTTCTTC. This codes for CASSEAPGQGADEQFF.

V gene TRBV11-2 combines with J gene TRBJ1-2; 7 bases align to TRBD1. Germline trimming cut 6 bases from V and 7 bases from J; bases unmatched to any gene: 20. Germline V gene data show CDR1 as SGHAT and CDR2 as FQNNGV. The CDR3 has 17 amino acids. CDR3 sequence reads: CASSSYGVYRGLGGYTF. The CDR3 DNA is TGTGCCAGCAGTTCTTATGGGGTTTACAGGGGCCTTGGTGGCTACACCTTC.

The V gene is TRBV12-3 or TRBV12-4, the J gene TRBJ1-1, with D unresolved. This CDR3 is 13 amino acids long. V gave up 2 bases and J gave up 4 bases, with 8 bases separating them. DNA for the CDR3: TGTGCCAGCAGTTTATCCGAGGGCACTGAAGCTTTCTTT. It is translated as CASSLSEGTEAFF.

This clonotype was counted only a few times. The rearrangement joins TRBV11-2 to TRBJ2-5; D is uncertain. The CDR3 has 16 amino acids. Germline V CDR1 and CDR2: SGHAT, FQNNGV. V was trimmed by 2 bases and J by 3 bases, leaving 16 bases between them. Here the CDR3 DNA reads TGTGCCAGCAGCTTACAAAGCCACACGTTAAAAGAGACCCAGTACTTC. Translation: CASSLQSHTLKETQYF. The variable domain in full, completed from reference TRBV11-2 and TRBJ2-5, reads EAGVAQSPRYKIIEKRQSVAFWCNPISGHATLYWYQQILGQGPKLLIQFQNNGVVDDSQLPKDRFSAERLKGVDSTLKIQPAKLEDSAVYLCASSLQSHTLKETQYFGPGTRLLVL.

The J gene is TRBJ2-7, the V gene TRBV20-1; possible D gene TRBD2, 5 bases. Per the germline V gene, CDR1 is DFQATT and CDR2 is SNEGSKA (reference sequence). V was shortened by 6 bases and J by 0 bases, with 18 bases between the two germline ends. CDR3 length equals 15 residues. The chain's CDR3 is CSALNGVLGSYEQYF. The CDR3 DNA is TGCAGTGCCCTTAACGGGGTATTGGGCTCCTACGAGCAGTACTTC.

The CDR3 here is CASSSGRYPLMAQHF. The CDR3 DNA is TGCGCCAGTAGCTCGGGACGGTACCCCTTGATGGCCCAGCATTTT. The chain links TRBV4-1 to TRBJ1-5; weak D call: TRBD1 (5 bases). This CDR3 spans 15 amino acids. The V end lost 9 bases, the J end lost 11 bases, and 26 bases lay between the germline ends. The germline CDR1 and CDR2 sequences are MGHRA and YSYEKL.

This clonotype was seen a few times. This chain's CDR3 is CASSLSSGSSNEQFF. The CDR3 DNA sequence: TGTGCCAGCAGCTTGTCTAGCGGGAGTTCGAATGAGCAGTTCTTC. This rearrangement joins TRBV11-2 to TRBJ2-1, with 10 bases matching TRBD2. The CDR3 has 15 amino acids. Trimming removed 3 bases from V and 7 bases from J; junction bases left unmatched: 6. CDR1 and CDR2 (germline): SGHAT, FQNNGV.